This TCR beta chain was recorded in a study of blood T cell repertoires in COVID-19 (dated by TCRdb to about 2020). At the level of the whole study: Samples from collaborators originated in the United States, Italy and Spain and spanned both the acute and convalescent phases of COVID-19. The prospective study material was composed of cDNA or gDNA derived from T cells, B-cell-depleted T cells, or PBMCs. The dataset comprised deeply sampled blood TCRbeta repertoires from subjects exposed to, actively infected with, or recovered from COVID-19. The repertoires were released in a freely available public database meant as a resource for research on the immune response to SARS-CoV-2. Samples came from the ongoing ImmuneRACE study (first 160 participants) plus 1,254 subjects from 6 global collaborators. A de-identified subject ID, COVID-19 status, age in years and sex were almost always included in the sample metadata. Where HLA class I and class II types were available, the types were taken from metadata supplied by the sample provider, not from assay-based typing.

Enrolling through a virtual design, the prospective study's participants ranged in age from roughly 18 to 100 years and lived across 24 United States geographic areas. In the prospective study, participants were assigned to cohorts based on the clinical history participants reported in a screening survey and a study questionnaire. Recovered participants in ImmuneRACE Cohort 3 were defined by two consecutive negative NP/OP PCR tests, clearance by a healthcare professional, or resolution of symptoms. In the prospective study, whole blood, serum and a nasopharyngeal or oropharyngeal swab were collected from each participant by mobile phlebotomists. Over a roughly two-month period, participants in the prospective study had the option of providing additional blood draws and questionnaires. Before DNA extraction, prospective study blood samples were shipped either frozen or at room temperature. What the authors observed across the whole study: Clinical and demographic metadata were provided uncurated, with the amount varying by source and participant.

In the case of this clone: The target of this receptor is not known. Base qualities are not at hand, and no much larger clone is one base apart.

TCRbeta CDR3 regions were amplified from genomic DNA using the immunoSEQ Assay, a bias-controlled multiplex PCR. Regarding the original processing steps: The number of nucleated cells in each sample was estimated by amplification of reference gene primers within the assay. To quantify the absolute abundance of each unique TCRbeta CDR3 rearrangement, sequence reads were collapsed and filtered. For each sample, productive Simpson clonality was calculated as the square root of Simpson's diversity index across productive rearrangements. In TCRdb, the immuneACCESS table is reduced to in-frame sequences with V and J assigned. These tables do not hold every clone; where another copy was compared, an unresolved V gene accounts for under half, and the others remain unexplained. V, J and clone size derive from that table, while D and trimming were established from the DNA sequence. The sample records 490,000 or so clones, about 85% of which are singletons. Jointly, the top ten make up under 9.5% of the sample.

V gives up 0 bases and J gives up 2 bases, and the segment between their germline ends measures 19 bases. There are 18 amino acids in the CDR3, from cysteine to phenylalanine inclusive. The read is trimmed to its CDR3 DNA, 54 bases read in frame from base 1. From a lookup of the germline V gene, CDR1 and CDR2 are SGHRS and YFSETQ. The clonotype was recovered from a woman aged 60-70 years who had recovered from COVID-19. The chain couples TRBV5-1 to TRBJ2-3, and TRBD2 may be the D gene, going by 7 matching bases. Input material: PBMCs or T cells enriched from blood (not recorded which). The DNA reads as follows: TGCGCCAGCAGCTTGGGCATGGGGCGCGGGGGCTACACAGATACGCAGTATTTT. Its protein is CASSLGMGRGGYTDTQYF.